A selection of T cell receptor beta chains follows, all from one sample in a study of blood T cell repertoires in COVID-19. Sequenced by immunoSEQ multiplex PCR; TCRdb stores in-frame clones only, minus some. The sample contains 110,000 to 150,000 clones, roughly 85% of which appear only once. Sequenced: PBMCs or T cells enriched from blood (not recorded which). These TCRs come from a man between 50 and 59 years old who had recovered from COVID-19. CDR3s include the opening cysteine and the closing phenylalanine or tryptophan. Each record gives: D gene, V gene, J gene, clone size, CDR3 DNA, CDR3 protein. The D gene is left open where the match is weak. The listing skips clone size in some rows; elsewhere it reads once, few, many or a size class.

D: TRBD2; V: TRBV24-1; J: TRBJ2-1; size: -; DNA: TGTGCCACCAGTGATGGACTAGCAGAGTACAATGAGCAGTTCTTC; CDR3: CATSDGLAEYNEQFF
D: TRBD1; V: TRBV6-5; J: TRBJ1-4; size: -; DNA: TGTGCCAGCGGGGACAGGGGTGCGGAGGAAAAACTGTTTTTT; CDR3: CASGDRGAEEKLFF
D: TRBD2; V: TRBV7-3; J: TRBJ2-1; size: -; DNA: TGTGCCAGCAGCTTAAATAGCGGGAGGGCCCTCGATGAGCAGTTCTTC; CDR3: CASSLNSGRALDEQFF
D: TRBD1; V: TRBV14; J: TRBJ1-1; size: -; DNA: TGTGCCAGCAGTTCCGGGACAGGCCACACTGAAGCTTTCTTT; CDR3: CASSSGTGHTEAFF
D: TRBD2; V: TRBV4-2; J: TRBJ2-3; size: -; DNA: TGTGCCAGCAGCCTGCTAGCGGGGGCCGGCACAGATACGCAGTATTTT; CDR3: CASSLLAGAGTDTQYF
D: TRBD1; V: TRBV6-2/TRBV6-3; J: TRBJ1-1; size: -; DNA: TGTGCCAGCAGTCGGACAGGGGAGAACACTGAAGCTTTCTTT; CDR3: CASSRTGENTEAFF
D: -; V: TRBV7-2; J: TRBJ1-2; size: -; DNA: TGTGCCAGCAGCCCGAGGATGGGGGGGCTGGATGGCTACACCTTC; CDR3: CASSPRMGGLDGYTF
D: -; V: TRBV9; J: TRBJ1-6; size: -; DNA: TGTGCCAGCAGCGTAGTACAGGAAAATTCACCCCTCCACTTT; CDR3: CASSVVQENSPLHF
D: TRBD2; V: TRBV7-3; J: TRBJ2-1; size: -; DNA: TGTGCCAGCAGCTCAAGTGCGGGGGGGCAGTTCTTC; CDR3: CASSSSAGGQFF
D: TRBD2; V: TRBV5-1; J: TRBJ2-3; size: -; DNA: TGCGCCAGCAGCTCCCCCTACGGGATCCGGGAGGGCACAGATACGCAGTATTTT; CDR3: CASSSPYGIREGTDTQYF
D: -; V: TRBV2; J: TRBJ1-1; size: -; DNA: TGTGCCAGCAGTGAGTGGGGGACAAGTAACACTGAAGCTTTCTTT; CDR3: CASSEWGTSNTEAFF
D: -; V: TRBV12-3/TRBV12-4; J: TRBJ2-1; size: few; DNA: TGTGCCAGCTCCAGGGGTGTTAATGAGCAGTTCTTC; CDR3: CASSRGVNEQFF
D: TRBD1; V: TRBV7-6; J: TRBJ1-1; size: -; DNA: TGTGCCAGCAGGCCGAGGACAGGAGAAAACACTGAAGCTTTCTTT; CDR3: CASRPRTGENTEAFF
D: -; V: TRBV30; J: TRBJ1-6; size: few; DNA: TGTGCCTGGAAGGGGAGGGCGGCCCTCCACTTT; CDR3: CAWKGRAALHF
D: TRBD1; V: TRBV6-5; J: TRBJ2-1; size: -; DNA: TGTGCCAGCCAGGCAGGGGGAAGCTCCTACAATGAGCAGTTCTTC; CDR3: CASQAGGSSYNEQFF
D: TRBD2; V: TRBV6-5; J: TRBJ2-7; size: -; DNA: TGTGCCAGCAGTTCCCGTTCTAGCGGGAGTAGATACGAGCAGTACTTC; CDR3: CASSSRSSGSRYEQYF
D: -; V: TRBV18; J: TRBJ1-5; size: -; DNA: TGTGCCAGCTCACCATCGGGGGGCAATCAGCCCCAGCATTTT; CDR3: CASSPSGGNQPQHF
D: -; V: TRBV7-9; J: TRBJ1-5; size: -; DNA: TGTGCCAGCAGCGATACATCGGGAAATCAGCCCCAGCATTTT; CDR3: CASSDTSGNQPQHF
D: -; V: TRBV7-9; J: TRBJ2-3; size: -; DNA: TGTGCCAGCAGCTCTGGATACCAACAGGGTTTCACAGATACGCAGTATTTT; CDR3: CASSSGYQQGFTDTQYF
D: TRBD1; V: TRBV18; J: TRBJ2-3; size: -; DNA: TGTGCCAGCTCACCCCCCGCGACAGGGGGATTAGATACGCAGTATTTT; CDR3: CASSPPATGGLDTQYF
D: -; V: TRBV4-1; J: TRBJ1-6; size: once; DNA: TGCGCCAGCAGCCAAGACAGGGCTTTCGATTCACCCCTCCACTTT; CDR3: CASSQDRAFDSPLHF
D: -; V: TRBV7-2; J: TRBJ1-2; size: -; DNA: TGTGCCAGCAGCCCCCGGCAGGCTAACTATGGCTACACCTTC; CDR3: CASSPRQANYGYTF
D: -; V: TRBV7-9; J: TRBJ2-3; size: -; DNA: TGTGCCATCAATTACAGAACTAGCACAGATACGCAGTATTTT; CDR3: CAINYRTSTDTQYF
D: -; V: TRBV7-9; J: TRBJ1-5; size: -; DNA: TGTGCCAGCAGCCGGGACACACATAGCAATCAGCCCCAGCATTTT; CDR3: CASSRDTHSNQPQHF
D: TRBD1; V: TRBV28; J: TRBJ1-2; size: -; DNA: TGTGCCAGCCACAGACCCAGGACAGGGGCGGTTGCTAACTATGGCTACACCTTC; CDR3: CASHRPRTGAVANYGYTF
D: -; V: TRBV2; J: TRBJ1-1; size: -; DNA: TGTGCCAGCAGGCCACGCGGGATTGACACTGAAGCTTTCTTT; CDR3: CASRPRGIDTEAFF
D: -; V: TRBV5-6; J: TRBJ2-2; size: -; DNA: TGTGCCAGCAGCTTGGCCTGGGGCATAGGGTTGACCGGGGAGCTGTTTTTT; CDR3: CASSLAWGIGLTGELFF
D: -; V: TRBV5-1; J: TRBJ2-3; size: -; DNA: TGCGCCAGCAGCTGGGAGCGGGGCACAGATACGCAGTATTTT; CDR3: CASSWERGTDTQYF
D: TRBD1; V: TRBV6-5; J: TRBJ1-2; size: -; DNA: TGTGCCAGCAGTCCGAAGGGCCAGGGGGGAGGCTACACCTTC; CDR3: CASSPKGQGGGYTF
D: -; V: TRBV4-2; J: TRBJ1-1; size: once; DNA: TGTGCCAGCAGCCAGGAGACTGGGGGGTACACTGAAGCTTTCTTT; CDR3: CASSQETGGYTEAFF
D: TRBD1; V: TRBV28; J: TRBJ1-2; size: few; DNA: TGTGCCAGCAGGACCCAGGGGGCAAAGGGCTACACCTTC; CDR3: CASRTQGAKGYTF
D: TRBD1; V: TRBV7-2; J: TRBJ1-6; size: -; DNA: TGTGCCAGCAGCCCCGACAGGGGACCTTCACCCCTCCACTTT; CDR3: CASSPDRGPSPLHF
D: -; V: TRBV11-1; J: TRBJ1-3; size: -; DNA: TGTGCCAGCAGCTTATACGCAGAAGTTGGAAACACCATATATTTT; CDR3: CASSLYAEVGNTIYF
D: TRBD1; V: TRBV5-6; J: TRBJ1-2; size: -; DNA: TGTGCCAGCAGGCCGGGACAGGATAACTATGGCTACACCTTC; CDR3: CASRPGQDNYGYTF
D: TRBD2; V: TRBV4-3; J: TRBJ2-4; size: -; DNA: TGCGCCAGCAGCCAAGACGAACTAGCGGGGGGATTTTTAGCCAAAAACATTCAGTACTTC; CDR3: CASSQDELAGGFLAKNIQYF
D: -; V: TRBV9; J: TRBJ2-7; size: -; DNA: TGTGCCAGCACCACCCGACGGACGGGAGAAGGGTACGAGCAGTACTTC; CDR3: CASTTRRTGEGYEQYF
D: TRBD2; V: TRBV28; J: TRBJ2-3; size: -; DNA: TGTGCCAGCAGGGATACTAGCGGGCTAAGCACAGATACGCAGTATTTT; CDR3: CASRDTSGLSTDTQYF
D: -; V: TRBV3-1/TRBV3-2; J: TRBJ1-1; size: -; DNA: TGTGCCAGCAGGGGAGGGAGAACTGAAGCTTTCTTT; CDR3: CASRGGRTEAFF
D: -; V: TRBV19; J: TRBJ1-3; size: -; DNA: TGTGCCAGTAGACAGGCGCCCGTCTCTGGAAACACCATATATTTT; CDR3: CASRQAPVSGNTIYF
D: TRBD1; V: TRBV28; J: TRBJ1-5; size: -; DNA: TGTGCCAGCAGTTCTCACAGGGGAGATCAGCCCCAGCATTTT; CDR3: CASSSHRGDQPQHF
D: TRBD1; V: TRBV5-1; J: TRBJ2-2; size: -; DNA: TGCGCCAGCAGCTCTGGACAGGGCGGCACCGGGGAGCTGTTTTTT; CDR3: CASSSGQGGTGELFF
D: TRBD1; V: TRBV4-3; J: TRBJ1-1; size: -; DNA: TGCGCCAGCAGCCCAACAGGGGGAGATACTGAAGCTTTCTTT; CDR3: CASSPTGGDTEAFF
D: TRBD2; V: TRBV5-4; J: TRBJ2-1; size: -; DNA: TGTGCCAGCAGCCGTGGGACTAGCGGGAGCTCCTACAATGAGCAGTTCTTC; CDR3: CASSRGTSGSSYNEQFF
D: TRBD1; V: TRBV24-1; J: TRBJ1-5; size: -; DNA: TGTGCCACCAGTGTGAATGGACAGGGGCGCGATCAGCCCCAGCATTTT; CDR3: CATSVNGQGRDQPQHF
D: -; V: TRBV1; J: TRBJ1-2; size: -; DNA: TGCACCAGCAGCCAAGGCGCTCAGGGACTCTATGGCTACACCTTC; CDR3: CTSSQGAQGLYGYTF
D: TRBD1; V: TRBV5-6; J: TRBJ1-4; size: -; DNA: TGTGCCAGCAGCTTATACGGGACGGCGGGATCGGACAGGTCACTTTTT; CDR3: CASSLYGTAGSDRSLF
D: -; V: TRBV6-5; J: TRBJ2-3; size: -; DNA: TGTGCCAGCAGTTACGTGGAGCGAAGAGATACGCAGTATTTT; CDR3: CASSYVERRDTQYF
D: TRBD1; V: TRBV3-1/TRBV3-2; J: TRBJ2-3; size: -; DNA: TGTGCCAGCAGCCAAGGAGGGACAGGGAGGTGGGATACGCAGTATTTT; CDR3: CASSQGGTGRWDTQYF
D: -; V: TRBV28; J: TRBJ1-2; size: -; DNA: TGTGCCAGCAGTCCCCCTAGGTTTTTTGGCTACACCTTC; CDR3: CASSPPRFFGYTF
D: TRBD1; V: TRBV5-8; J: TRBJ2-2; size: -; DNA: TGTGCCAGCAAATCGGGACAGGGGGAAACCGGGGAGCTGTTTTTT; CDR3: CASKSGQGETGELFF
D: TRBD1; V: TRBV5-1; J: TRBJ2-5; size: -; DNA: TGCGCCAGCAGCGCAGACAGGGGAAAAGAGACCCAGTACTTC; CDR3: CASSADRGKETQYF
D: -; V: TRBV3-1/TRBV3-2; J: TRBJ1-1; size: -; DNA: TGTGCCAGCAGCCAAGATGTGAGCTACACTGAAGCTTTCTTT; CDR3: CASSQDVSYTEAFF
D: TRBD1; V: TRBV5-5; J: TRBJ2-2; size: -; DNA: TGTGCCAGCAGCTTGTTGGCAGGGGGCGTACCCGGGGAGCTGTTTTTT; CDR3: CASSLLAGGVPGELFF
D: -; V: TRBV7-3; J: TRBJ2-5; size: -; DNA: TGTGCCAGCAGCTTAACAGCTAAAGAGACCCAGTACTTC; CDR3: CASSLTAKETQYF